This T cell receptor (beta chain) was sequenced during a study of CD8+ T cells in alopecia areata. Study as a whole: Scoring of severity for treated patients was based on percentage of affected scalp area.

Study outcomes and limitations: Scalp clonality and expanded CD8+ clones among the top 100 showed significant decreases with tofacitinib. On tofacitinib, scalp and blood still held many of the expanded lesional clones.

Extracted from the samples, RNA was reverse transcribed into cDNA to serve as the sequencing template. This table comes from immunoSEQ multiplex PCR, and its TCRdb copy is limited to in-frame clones, with some not included. The sample consists of around 200,000 clones, about three fifths of them appearing once. Treatment given: oral pan-JAK inhibitor, 5-10 mg twice daily. Peripheral blood, together with lesional scalp punch biopsies, was collected from alopecia areata patients. Germline V gene sequence: CDR1 MNHEY, CDR2 SMNVEV (reference sequence). Trimming took 7 bases from V and 6 from J; bases not matched to a gene: 12. This CDR3 contains 14 residues. About this clone itself: Its target is not known.

Sequenced material: CD4+ T cells sorted from blood, taken at week 4, from a patient treated with tofacitinib. The source is a human donor with alopecia areata. V and J are TRBV27 and TRBJ2-7; 7 bases align to TRBD1. The CDR3: CASKRGPGLGEQYF. The CDR3 DNA reads as TGTGCCAGCAAGAGGGGGCCAGGGTTAGGCGAGCAGTACTTC.